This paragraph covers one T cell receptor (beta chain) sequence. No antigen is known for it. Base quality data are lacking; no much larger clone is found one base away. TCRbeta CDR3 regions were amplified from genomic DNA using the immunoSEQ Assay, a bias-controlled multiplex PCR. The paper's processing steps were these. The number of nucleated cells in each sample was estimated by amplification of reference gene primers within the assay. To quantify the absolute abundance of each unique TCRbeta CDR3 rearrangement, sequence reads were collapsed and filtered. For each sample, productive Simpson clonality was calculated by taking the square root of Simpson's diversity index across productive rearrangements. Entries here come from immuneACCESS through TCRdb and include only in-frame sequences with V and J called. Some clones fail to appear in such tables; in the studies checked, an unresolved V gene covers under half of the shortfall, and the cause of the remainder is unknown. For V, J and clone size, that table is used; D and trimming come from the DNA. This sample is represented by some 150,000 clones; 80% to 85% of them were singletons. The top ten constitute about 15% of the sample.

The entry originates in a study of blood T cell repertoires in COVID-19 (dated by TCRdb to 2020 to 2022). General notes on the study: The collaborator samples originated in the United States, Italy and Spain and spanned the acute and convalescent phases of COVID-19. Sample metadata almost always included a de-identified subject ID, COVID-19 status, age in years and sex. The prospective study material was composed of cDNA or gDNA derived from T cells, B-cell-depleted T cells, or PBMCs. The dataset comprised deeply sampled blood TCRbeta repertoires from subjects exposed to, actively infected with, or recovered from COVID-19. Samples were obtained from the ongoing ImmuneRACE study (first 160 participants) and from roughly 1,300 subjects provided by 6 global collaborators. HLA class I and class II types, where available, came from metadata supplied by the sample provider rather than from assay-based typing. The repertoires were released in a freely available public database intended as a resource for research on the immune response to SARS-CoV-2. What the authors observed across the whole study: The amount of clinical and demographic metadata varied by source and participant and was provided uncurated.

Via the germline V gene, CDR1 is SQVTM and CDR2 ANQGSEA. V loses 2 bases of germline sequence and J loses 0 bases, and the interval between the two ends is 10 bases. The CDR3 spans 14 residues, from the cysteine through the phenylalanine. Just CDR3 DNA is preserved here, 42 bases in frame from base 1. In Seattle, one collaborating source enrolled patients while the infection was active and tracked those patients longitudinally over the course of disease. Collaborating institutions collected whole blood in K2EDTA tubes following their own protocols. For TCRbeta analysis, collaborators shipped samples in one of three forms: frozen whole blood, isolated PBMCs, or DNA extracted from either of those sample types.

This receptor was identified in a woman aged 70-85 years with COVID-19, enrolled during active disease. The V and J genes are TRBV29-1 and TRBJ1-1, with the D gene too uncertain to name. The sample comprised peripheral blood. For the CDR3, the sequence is CSVELAQLNTEAFF. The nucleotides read TGCAGCGTTGAATTGGCACAGCTGAACACTGAAGCTTTCTTT.